Listed below are T cell receptor beta chains from one sample, sequenced in a study of blood T cell repertoires in COVID-19. TCRdb keeps only in-frame clones here, not all; method: immunoSEQ multiplex PCR. The table has about 44,000 clones, about 86% seen once; the top ten hold about 45%. Input material: peripheral blood. Every receptor here comes from a human donor in a cohort sampled during active COVID-19. Each CDR3 is given with its conserved first and last residue. The D gene is left open where the match is weak. Only part of the rows carry a size: once, few, many, or a class if the clone is expanded.

d_gene: TRBD1; v_gene: TRBV18; j_gene: TRBJ1-4; len: 16; abundance: NA; CDR3nt: TGTGCCAGCTCACCACCGGGACAGGGGGCTCATGAAAAACTGTTTTTT; CDR3aa: CASSPPGQGAHEKLFF
d_gene: TRBD2; v_gene: TRBV5-4; j_gene: TRBJ2-2; len: 14; abundance: NA; CDR3nt: TGTGCCAGCAGCGGCCGGGGGGGCAAGGAGGAGCTGTTTTTT; CDR3aa: CASSGRGGKEELFF
d_gene: NA; v_gene: TRBV9; j_gene: TRBJ1-6; len: 15; abundance: NA; CDR3nt: TGTGCCAGCAGCCTTTTAGGGAGCGGTAATTCACCCCTCCACTTT; CDR3aa: CASSLLGSGNSPLHF
d_gene: TRBD1; v_gene: TRBV27; j_gene: TRBJ2-3; len: 18; abundance: NA; CDR3nt: TGTGCCAGCAGTTTATTGGGACAGGGGACTTCTAGCACAGATACGCAGTATTTT; CDR3aa: CASSLLGQGTSSTDTQYF
d_gene: NA; v_gene: TRBV19; j_gene: TRBJ2-3; len: 14; abundance: NA; CDR3nt: TGTGCCAGTAGAGATGGGCCACCCCCAGATACGCAGTATTTT; CDR3aa: CASRDGPPPDTQYF
d_gene: NA; v_gene: TRBV7-9; j_gene: TRBJ1-1; len: 13; abundance: few; CDR3nt: TGTGCCAGCAGCTCCCAACAGGGTACTGAAGCTTTCTTT; CDR3aa: CASSSQQGTEAFF
d_gene: TRBD1; v_gene: TRBV18; j_gene: TRBJ2-2; len: 15; abundance: once; CDR3nt: TGTGCCAGCTCATCCCAGGGGGCCTCTCGCGGGGAGCTGTTTTTT; CDR3aa: CASSSQGASRGELFF
d_gene: TRBD1; v_gene: TRBV10-3; j_gene: TRBJ2-3; len: 12; abundance: NA; CDR3nt: TGTGCCATCAAGACAGGGGAAGATACGCAGTATTTT; CDR3aa: CAIKTGEDTQYF
d_gene: NA; v_gene: TRBV9; j_gene: TRBJ2-4; len: 13; abundance: NA; CDR3nt: TGTGCCAGCAGCGCAGGACAGCAAAACATTCAGTACTTC; CDR3aa: CASSAGQQNIQYF
d_gene: NA; v_gene: TRBV28; j_gene: TRBJ1-2; len: 14; abundance: NA; CDR3nt: TGTGCCAGCAGTTTAATGGGGCAGAACTATGGCTACACCTTC; CDR3aa: CASSLMGQNYGYTF
d_gene: NA; v_gene: TRBV5-1; j_gene: TRBJ1-6; len: 18; abundance: NA; CDR3nt: TGCGCCAGCAGCTTGTCCGACAGAATCAGCTCCTATAATTCACCCCTCCACTTT; CDR3aa: CASSLSDRISSYNSPLHF
d_gene: NA; v_gene: TRBV7-6; j_gene: TRBJ1-3; len: 15; abundance: NA; CDR3nt: TGTGCCAGCGCCCTGGCGGCAGGGGCTGGAAACACCATATATTTT; CDR3aa: CASALAAGAGNTIYF
d_gene: NA; v_gene: TRBV3-1/TRBV3-2; j_gene: TRBJ1-3; len: 15; abundance: few; CDR3nt: TGTGCCAGCACACTTGGGCCTTTCTCTGGAAACACCATATATTTT; CDR3aa: CASTLGPFSGNTIYF
d_gene: TRBD1; v_gene: TRBV3-1/TRBV3-2; j_gene: TRBJ2-5; len: 14; abundance: NA; CDR3nt: TGTGCCAGCAGAGCCGGGACAGGGAAAGAGACCCAGTACTTC; CDR3aa: CASRAGTGKETQYF
d_gene: TRBD2; v_gene: TRBV27; j_gene: TRBJ2-7; len: 14; abundance: NA; CDR3nt: TGTGCCAGCAGCCGGGGGGGACTACCCTACGAGCAGTACTTC; CDR3aa: CASSRGGLPYEQYF
d_gene: NA; v_gene: TRBV12-3/TRBV12-4; j_gene: TRBJ1-2; len: 11; abundance: NA; CDR3nt: TGTGCCAGCTACTCTCTCTATGGCTACACCTTC; CDR3aa: CASYSLYGYTF
d_gene: NA; v_gene: TRBV30; j_gene: TRBJ1-4; len: 13; abundance: NA; CDR3nt: TGTGCCTGGAGCGGTCAGGGAAATGAAAAACTGTTTTTT; CDR3aa: CAWSGQGNEKLFF
d_gene: TRBD2; v_gene: TRBV10-2; j_gene: TRBJ2-1; len: 18; abundance: NA; CDR3nt: TGCGCCAGCGAGGGGGCTAGCGGGGGCCAAAGCTCCTACAATGAGCAGTTCTTC; CDR3aa: CASEGASGGQSSYNEQFF
d_gene: NA; v_gene: TRBV28; j_gene: TRBJ1-5; len: 14; abundance: few; CDR3nt: TGTGCCAGCAGTTTACAGGGTGTCGGTCAGCCCCAGCATTTT; CDR3aa: CASSLQGVGQPQHF
d_gene: NA; v_gene: TRBV11-2; j_gene: TRBJ2-1; len: 15; abundance: NA; CDR3nt: TGTGCCAGCAGCCTCCGTGCGGGGGCCAACAATGAGCAGTTCTTC; CDR3aa: CASSLRAGANNEQFF
d_gene: TRBD2; v_gene: TRBV5-1; j_gene: TRBJ2-5; len: 14; abundance: NA; CDR3nt: TGCGCCAGCAGAGTGGCGGGGGGTAGGGAGACCCAGTACTTC; CDR3aa: CASRVAGGRETQYF
d_gene: NA; v_gene: TRBV5-6; j_gene: TRBJ2-1; len: 13; abundance: NA; CDR3nt: TGTGCCAGCAGCCCCGTTGGTTTAGTTGAGCAGTTCTTC; CDR3aa: CASSPVGLVEQFF
d_gene: TRBD2; v_gene: TRBV10-2; j_gene: TRBJ2-5; len: 15; abundance: NA; CDR3nt: TGCGCCAGCAGTGTTTCTAGCGGGGGGGCAGAGACCCAGTACTTC; CDR3aa: CASSVSSGGAETQYF
d_gene: TRBD2; v_gene: TRBV7-8; j_gene: TRBJ2-3; len: 15; abundance: NA; CDR3nt: TGTGCCAGCAGCTTAATGGGGGGGGTCACAGATACGCAGTATTTT; CDR3aa: CASSLMGGVTDTQYF
d_gene: TRBD1; v_gene: TRBV5-6; j_gene: TRBJ2-3; len: 16; abundance: NA; CDR3nt: TGTGCCAGCAGCCCGGGCCGGGACAGGGCGCGATATACGCAGTATTTT; CDR3aa: CASSPGRDRARYTQYF
d_gene: TRBD1; v_gene: TRBV6-5; j_gene: TRBJ1-6; len: 11; abundance: NA; CDR3nt: TGTGCCAGCAGCACAGGGGGGCCCCTCCACTTT; CDR3aa: CASSTGGPLHF
d_gene: NA; v_gene: TRBV9; j_gene: TRBJ1-2; len: 14; abundance: NA; CDR3nt: TGTGCCAGCAGCGTAGAAGGCGGCGGAGGAGGCTACACCTTC; CDR3aa: CASSVEGGGGGYTF
d_gene: NA; v_gene: TRBV7-6; j_gene: TRBJ1-5; len: 13; abundance: NA; CDR3nt: TGTGCCAGCAGCTTATCACCGACAACGCCCCAGCATTTT; CDR3aa: CASSLSPTTPQHF
d_gene: NA; v_gene: TRBV3-1/TRBV3-2; j_gene: TRBJ2-7; len: 11; abundance: NA; CDR3nt: TGTGCCAGCAGCACAGGTTACGAGCAGTACTTC; CDR3aa: CASSTGYEQYF
d_gene: NA; v_gene: TRBV19; j_gene: TRBJ2-3; len: 14; abundance: NA; CDR3nt: TGTGCCAGTAGTAAAAGGGGGCGGGGAGATACGCAGTATTTT; CDR3aa: CASSKRGRGDTQYF
d_gene: NA; v_gene: TRBV3-1/TRBV3-2; j_gene: TRBJ1-1; len: 12; abundance: NA; CDR3nt: TGTGCCAGCAGCCAAGAAACAGGGAACGCTTTCTTT; CDR3aa: CASSQETGNAFF
d_gene: NA; v_gene: TRBV19; j_gene: TRBJ1-6; len: 12; abundance: NA; CDR3nt: TGTGCCAGTAGTTCGAGGGATTCACCCCTCCACTTT; CDR3aa: CASSSRDSPLHF
d_gene: TRBD2; v_gene: TRBV7-2; j_gene: TRBJ2-5; len: 14; abundance: NA; CDR3nt: TGTGCCAGCAGCTTAACGGGGGGCCAAGAGACCCAGTACTTC; CDR3aa: CASSLTGGQETQYF